Below, one T cell receptor (beta chain) is given with its context. Its antigen is still unknown. The data are from a study of shared clonotypes between healthy human individuals. Study context: Researchers drew samples from a couple of women and a few men aged 18 to 49.

Study outcomes and limitations: Inspection by rarefaction showed sorted-subset sequencing to be incomplete despite large depth. The four-donor shared clonotypes exceeded non-shared clonotypes in generation probability, with non-shared ones scoring lower. The authors expected sequencing depth to affect clonotype sharing among donors.

Clones were read by immunoSEQ multiplex PCR, and TCRdb kept only the in-frame ones, dropping some. Of about 180,000 clones detected, 85% to 95% appear once; the ten largest clones hold more than 0.06%. The J segment lost 4 bases and the V segment lost 2 bases, leaving 6 bases of the junction unmatched. Germline CDR1 and CDR2: SGHNT and YENEEA. This CDR3 spans 15 amino acids. Sequences were obtained from naive CD4+ T cells sorted from blood. The subset here: CD45RA+ positively selected. The clonotype originates from a woman between 25 and 40 years old in good health. V and J are TRBV11-3 and TRBJ2-7; 9 nucleotides agree with TRBD2. The DNA of the CDR3 is TGTGCCAGCAGCTTAAGGCGGGAGGGCCCTTACGAGCAGTACTTC. As protein: CASSLRREGPYEQYF.